Below, 23 T cell receptor beta chains from the same sample are listed, as sequenced in a study of T cells in Graves' hyperthyroidism and ophthalmopathy (dated 2019 in TCRdb). Library prep was done by multiplex PCR. The sequencer was an Illumina HiSeq 2000. The TCR beta CDR3 regions were amplified from RNA transcripts. For the first round of RT-PCR on the TCR CDR3, the HTBI primer set was used together with the Qiagen OneStep RT-PCR kit. TCRdb applied fastp at Q25 and MiXCR to the public reads, then kept only in-frame beta chains. Every entry covers one CDR3 protein and lists the most common genes and DNA from its rows. Here the sample has a few hundred thousand distinct CDR3 sequences; roughly 15% occur a single time. Roughly 4.8% of the sample goes to the ten largest clones. The sample was blood. These receptor sequences come from a woman aged 18 to 35 with Graves' hyperthyroidism.

This clonotype has a handful of counts. V usage is TRBV5-1 and J usage is TRBJ1-4, with 9 nucleotides matching TRBD1. Trimming cost V 4 bases and J 7 bases; bases outside gene matches: 8. This CDR3 is 15 amino acids long. Germline CDR1 reads SGHRS; CDR2 reads YFSETQ. The CDR3 DNA sequence: TGCGCCAGCAGCCTCGGAGGGACAGGGATTGAAAAACTGTTTTTT. This gives the protein CASSLGGTGIEKLFF.

Ten or more counts support this clonotype. The genes are TRBV2 and TRBJ2-5, with 10 positions matching TRBD2. Germline CDR1 SNHLY, CDR2 FYNNEI. The CDR3 has 19 residues. Trimming cost V 0 bases and J 2 bases; bases outside gene matches: 12. CDR3 sequence reads: CASSEALPSGSYSQETQYF. The CDR3 DNA reads as TGTGCCAGCAGTGAAGCGCTTCCTAGCGGGAGTTATAGTCAAGAGACCCAGTACTTC.

The sample holds many counts of this clonotype. This rearrangement joins TRBV28 to TRBJ2-3, with 7 bases identical to TRBD2. CDR1 is MDHEN, CDR2 SYDVKM, per germline. CDR3 length equals 15 residues. With V trimmed by 3 bases and J by 1 base, 4 bases remained unmatched. CDR3 DNA: TGTGCCAGCAGTTTCCAGCGGGGCCGCACAGATACGCAGTATTTT. It codes for CASSFQRGRTDTQYF.

This clonotype was seen repeatedly, ten times or more. The chain couples TRBV2 to TRBJ2-1, with 9 positions matching TRBD1. Germline V CDR1 and CDR2: SNHLY, FYNNEI. Germline trimming cut 4 bases from V and 5 bases from J; bases unmatched to any gene: 3. The CDR3 has 14 residues. DNA for the CDR3: TGTGCCAGCAGTGGAGACAGGGGGGACAATGAGCAGTTCTTC. This sequence encodes CASSGDRGDNEQFF.

The chain recombines TRBV28 with TRBJ2-4; either TRBD1 or TRBD2 may supply D (7 bases each). Trimming cost V 9 bases and J 1 base, with 13 bases left between them. The CDR3 sequence is 14 residues long. CDR1 is MDHEN and CDR2 is SYDVKM in the germline V gene. CDR3 protein: CASNQGGAKNIQYF. The CDR3 DNA is TGTGCCAGTAATCAGGGGGGGGCCAAAAACATTCAGTACTTC.

CDR3 sequence: CASSEWGGSNAGELFF. In DNA, the CDR3 is TGTGCCAGCAGTGAATGGGGCGGGAGTAACGCCGGGGAGCTGTTTTTT. The V and J genes are TRBV25-1 and TRBJ2-2, with TRBD2 matching over 7 bases. Germline assignment: CDR1 MGHDK and CDR2 SYGVNS. With V trimmed by 1 base and J by 6 bases, 8 bases remained unmatched. This CDR3 contains 16 residues.

This clonotype was observed a handful of times. This chain uses TRBV27 with TRBJ2-7, with D possibly being TRBD2 (5 bases). The germline CDR1 and CDR2 sequences are MNHEY and SMNVEV (reference sequence). The CDR3 covers 14 residues. Trimming left V 3 bases short and J 6 bases short, with 15 bases between. The CDR3 is CASSLGAPGVEQYF. The CDR3 nucleotides read TGTGCCAGCAGTTTGGGCGCTCCCGGGGTCGAGCAGTACTTC.

The J gene is TRBJ1-5, the V gene TRBV20-1, with TRBD1 as a possible D gene (6 bases). Trimming stripped 0 bases from V and 7 bases from J, with 16 bases between. This CDR3 contains 15 residues. CDR1 DFQATT and CDR2 SNEGSKA come from the germline V gene (reference sequence). The CDR3 coding sequence is TGCAGTGCTAGAGATACGAAGGGGGTCGGGCAGCCCCAGCATTTT. It is translated as CSARDTKGVGQPQHF.

This clonotype was counted at least ten times. The chain links TRBV20-1 to TRBJ2-7; perhaps TRBD1 as D (5 bases). The CDR3 spans 13 residues. Germline CDR1 reads DFQATT; CDR2 reads SNEGSKA (reference sequence). V lost 3 bases to trimming and J lost 0 bases, with 9 bases between them. The CDR3 DNA follows: TGCAGTGCTAGCAGGGAACACTCCTACGAGCAGTACTTC. Protein sequence: CSASREHSYEQYF.

This clonotype was counted many times. This sequence joins TRBV6-1 and TRBJ1-1; weak D call: TRBD1 (6 bases). The CDR3 is 15 amino acids. V was cut by 4 bases and J by 3 bases, with 15 bases left in between. Germline V gene sequence: CDR1 MNHNS, CDR2 SASEGT. The DNA for the CDR3 is TGTGCCAGCAGTGCCTTTGGGGGGCCCGACACTGAAGCTTTCTTT. Protein product: CASSAFGGPDTEAFF.

This clonotype was counted ten times or more. The CDR3 loop reads CASSERVEETQYF. In nucleotides, the CDR3 is TGCGCCAGCAGTGAGCGTGTCGAAGAGACCCAGTACTTC. The rearrangement uses TRBV10-1 and TRBJ2-5; no definite D call. Trimming removed 2 bases from V and 3 bases from J, with 7 bases in between. CDR3 length: 13 amino acids. Per germline, CDR1 WNHNN and CDR2 SYGVQD (reference sequence).

The rearrangement joins TRBV10-1 to TRBJ2-3; D not resolved. The CDR3 totals 14 residues. CDR1 and CDR2 from the germline V gene are WNHNN and SYGVQD (reference sequence). V shed 6 bases and J shed 0 bases, with 10 bases lying between them. CDR3 DNA: TGCGCCAGCAGCGCCGACCCTAGCACAGATACGCAGTATTTT. It is translated as CASSADPSTDTQYF.

This clonotype was recorded many times. The gene calls are TRBV11-2 and TRBJ1-1; D uncertain. This CDR3 is built from 13 residues. Germline CDR1 reads SGHAT; CDR2 reads FQNNGV. V lost 8 bases, J lost 0 bases, and 10 bases lay in between. As DNA, the CDR3 is TGTGCCAGCGGTTTTCTCGTGAACACTGAAGCTTTCTTT. Translation: CASGFLVNTEAFF.

There are many counts of this clonotype. V is TRBV7-8 and J is TRBJ2-1; D uncertain. Germline-derived CDR1 and CDR2 are SGHVS and FQNEAQ. The CDR3 extends over 13 amino acids. V lost 5 bases to trimming and J lost 9 bases, with 14 bases between them. The CDR3 DNA follows: TGTGCCAGCAGCCGGACGCTTGGTACTGAGCAGTTCTTC. It is translated as CASSRTLGTEQFF.

The chain uses TRBV10-3 and TRBJ1-5, with D possibly TRBD1 on 6 matching bases. This CDR3 region has 13 residues. Germline values: CDR1 ENHRY, CDR2 SYGVKD. The V and J ends lost 5 bases and 6 bases respectively, with 11 bases between them. The CDR3 protein is CAISPTGIQPQHF. The CDR3 DNA is TGTGCCATCAGTCCTACAGGGATTCAGCCCCAGCATTTT.

This clonotype was seen a handful of times. The CDR3 is CASSPWTGYNEQFF. The CDR3 nucleotides read TGTGCCAGCTCACCATGGACAGGCTACAATGAGCAGTTCTTC. The genes are TRBV18 and TRBJ2-1; TRBD1 matches 7 bases. V lost 2 bases, J lost 3 bases, and 1 base stayed unmatched. The CDR3 extends over 14 amino acids. Germline lookup yields CDR1 KGHSH and CDR2 LQKENI.

This clonotype was detected ten times or more. This chain connects TRBV20-1 to TRBJ2-7; TRBD2 aligns across 8 bases. Germline lookup yields CDR1 DFQATT and CDR2 SNEGSKA (reference sequence). The CDR3 contains 16 residues. V was pared by 2 bases and J by 5 bases, with 14 bases of the junction left unmatched. The CDR3 DNA reads TGCAGTGCTAGACTAGGGAGGCGGGAGGCCGTCGACGAGCAGTACTTC. It is translated as CSARLGRREAVDEQYF.

The J gene is TRBJ2-5, the V gene TRBV6-1; the D is unclear. V was pared by 10 bases and J by 5 bases, with 20 bases between. Germline-derived CDR1 and CDR2 are MNHNS and SASEGT. This CDR3 has 14 residues. The chain's CDR3 is CANRWHNVRETQYF. CDR3 nucleotides: TGTGCCAACCGGTGGCACAACGTCCGGGAGACCCAGTACTTC.

The V gene is TRBV5-6, the J gene TRBJ2-7, with D perhaps TRBD1 (6 bases). CDR3 size: 15 residues. Trimming removed 2 bases at V and 6 bases at J, with 18 bases between. The germline gives CDR1 SGHDT, CDR2 YYEEEE. CDR3 sequence (DNA): TGTGCCAGCAGCTTTAGGACAGCCCAGGAGTCCGAGCAGTACTTC. Translation: CASSFRTAQESEQYF.

In its sample, this clonotype was seen many times. CDR3 residues: CASSLWGDLNSPLHF. The CDR3 DNA reads as TGCGCCAGCAGCTTGTGGGGGGATCTGAATTCACCCCTCCACTTT. The chain recombines TRBV5-1 with TRBJ1-6, with TRBD1 as a possible D gene (5 bases). V was trimmed by 1 base and J by 7 bases, leaving 12 bases between them. CDR1 and CDR2 from the germline V gene are SGHRS and YFSETQ. The CDR3 runs 15 residues. Filled out from reference TRBV5-1 and TRBJ1-6, the complete variable domain reads KAGVTQTPRYLIKTRGQQVTLSCSPISGHRSVSWYQQTPGQGLQFLFEYFSETQRNKGNFPGRFSGRQFSNSRSEMNVSTLELGDSALYLCASSLWGDLNSPLHFGNGTRLTVT.

This clonotype was found many times. The V gene is TRBV29-1, the J gene TRBJ2-5; 11 bases fit TRBD2. Germline V lookup: CDR1 SQVTM, CDR2 ANQGSEA. V lost 6 bases and J lost 3; bases outside the gene matches: 6. This CDR3 is 14 amino acids long. The CDR3 sequence: CSVSGLAEEETQYF. The CDR3 region has the DNA TGCAGCGTGTCGGGACTAGCGGAGGAAGAGACCCAGTACTTC.

This clonotype was observed a few times. DNA of the CDR3: TGTGCCAGCAGCTTCCGGGACACCGCATACGAGCAGTACTTC. Its translation is CASSFRDTAYEQYF. The chain recombines TRBV5-4 with TRBJ2-7, with TRBD1 as a possible D gene (6 bases). The CDR3 is 14 amino acids. Germline loops: CDR1 SGHNT, CDR2 YYREEE (reference sequence). Trimming cost V 2 bases and J 4 bases, with 13 bases left between them.

This clonotype was seen a few times. V and J are TRBV27 and TRBJ1-4, with D possibly being TRBD1 (5 bases). The V end lost 5 bases, the J end lost 6 bases, and 13 bases lay between the germline ends. The CDR3 is 14 residues long. Germline loops: CDR1 MNHEY, CDR2 SMNVEV (reference sequence). DNA of the CDR3: TGTGCCAGCAGTCACAGGAGGCGGGATGAAAAACTGTTTTTT. Translating gives CASSHRRRDEKLFF.